The rows below give T cell receptor beta chains drawn from one sample of a study of PD-L1 blockade in urothelial cancer. The repertoire was sequenced with immunoSEQ multiplex PCR; TCRdb's copy has only in-frame clones and lacks some. Seen here are 55,000 to 70,000 clones, about four fifths observed once, and the top ten hold 4.5%. This sample comprised PBMCs, obtained around atezolizumab (anti-PD-L1) treatment. These receptor sequences come from a man in his 70s with urothelial cancer. Each CDR3 is given with its conserved first and last residue. D genes are given only for firm matches.

TRBD2	TRBV5-1	TRBJ2-3	TGCGCCAGCAGGTCGACTAGCGGCACAGATACGCAGTATTTT	CASRSTSGTDTQYF
.	TRBV19	TRBJ1-2	TGTGCCAGTAGTACCCCTTATCGGGGTATCTATGGCTACACCTTC	CASSTPYRGIYGYTF
TRBD2	TRBV19	TRBJ2-3	TGTGCCAGTAGTACGAGTCAGAGCGGGAGGGAAGTAGATACGCAGTATTTT	CASSTSQSGREVDTQYF
TRBD2	TRBV11-2	TRBJ2-6	TGTGCCAGCAGCCCGGGACTAGCGGGAGCCGGCTCTGGGGCCAACGTCCTGACTTTC	CASSPGLAGAGSGANVLTF
.	TRBV5-1	TRBJ2-2	TGCGCCAGCAGCTGGGCCCCAGACACCGGGGAGCTGTTTTTT	CASSWAPDTGELFF
.	TRBV19	TRBJ1-1	TGTGCCAGTAGTACGACGGCCGGGGGGCGGTCAGACACTGAAGCTTTCTTT	CASSTTAGGRSDTEAFF
.	TRBV7-3	TRBJ2-7	TGTGCCAGCAGCTTATCGGCGGGGATCTCGTACGAGCAGTACTTC	CASSLSAGISYEQYF
TRBD2	TRBV7-9	TRBJ2-5	TGTGCCAGCAGCCCCTGGACTAGCGGAGGAGCGAGACAAGAGACCCAGTACTTC	CASSPWTSGGARQETQYF
TRBD2	TRBV19	TRBJ2-1	TGTGCCAGTAGTAGCGGGAGGGGCAATGAGCAGTTCTTC	CASSSGRGNEQFF
.	TRBV5-4	TRBJ2-1	TGTGCCAGCAGCCAGACTCTAAGCTCCTACAATGAGCAGTTCTTC	CASSQTLSSYNEQFF
.	TRBV5-6	TRBJ2-5	TGTGCCAGCAGCTTGGTTCTAGCTGAAGAGACCCAGTACTTC	CASSLVLAEETQYF
.	TRBV7-9	TRBJ2-1	TGTGCCAGCAGCCTGGACAGTTTTTCCTACAATGAGCAGTTCTTC	CASSLDSFSYNEQFF
.	TRBV19	TRBJ2-2	TGTGCCAGTAGTATAGCTAAGGGGCAGGGCACCGGGGAGCTGTTTTTT	CASSIAKGQGTGELFF